The 8 T cell receptor beta chains in this list originate from one sample, sequenced in a study of OX40 agonist ivuxolimab in advanced cancers. Library creation used the immunoSEQ multiplex PCR assay. As stored in TCRdb, this immuneACCESS dataset retains in-frame rearrangements with V and J assigned. A fraction of the clones does not appear; measured against another copy, unresolved V genes explain less than half of the discrepancy, and the remainder lacks a known reason. This sample holds 45,000 to 55,000 clones; 84% were observed only once. The top ten hold around 1.6% of the sample. The source material was CD4+ or CD8+ T cells sorted from blood, sampled in a trial of the OX40 agonist ivuxolimab. These receptors were taken from an adult with an advanced solid tumor such as melanoma, head and neck, liver or kidney cancer.

CDR3 coding DNA: TGTGCCAGCAGAACGACAGCTAACTATGGCTACACCTTC. Its protein is CASRTTANYGYTF. The chain recombines TRBV7-9 with TRBJ1-2, with D tentatively TRBD1 (5 bases). The CDR3 is 13 amino acids. V lost 6 bases to trimming and J lost 0 bases, with 8 bases between them. Germline V gene data show CDR1 as SEHNR and CDR2 as FQNEAQ (reference sequence).

The chain joins TRBV28 to TRBJ1-1, with 7 bases aligning to TRBD1. Germline-derived CDR1 and CDR2 are MDHEN and SYDVKM. This CDR3 spans 13 amino acids. V was pared by 6 bases and J by 9 bases, with 10 bases of the junction left unmatched. CDR3 sequence (DNA): TGTGCCAGCAGCCTACAACAGGGGTCAAAAGCTTTCTTT. It translates to CASSLQQGSKAFF.

The chain has TRBV4-3 and TRBJ2-3; possibly TRBD2 for D (6 bases). The CDR3 contains 16 residues. Germline CDR1 LGHNA, CDR2 YSLEER. The V and J ends lost 2 bases and 4 bases respectively, with 16 bases between them. CDR3 DNA: TGCGCCAGCAGCCAACTTCACGGGAGCTTCCCAGATACGCAGTATTTT. Translation gives CASSQLHGSFPDTQYF.

V and J are TRBV4-1 and TRBJ1-2; D ambiguous. The germline V gene has CDR1 MGHRA and CDR2 YSYEKL. This CDR3 is built from 13 residues. Trimming cost V 1 base and J 8 bases, with 11 bases left between them. The DNA for the CDR3 is TGCGCCAGCAGCCAAGGAAGTGGCGTCGGCTACACCTTC. Amino acids: CASSQGSGVGYTF.

This clone came up once. This chain links TRBV5-1 with TRBJ2-5, with 10 nucleotides matching TRBD1. Germline-derived CDR1 and CDR2 are SGHRS and YFSETQ. The CDR3 length is 15 residues. Trimming at V came to 3 bases and at J to 4 bases, leaving 6 bases not matched to a gene. The CDR3 bases are TGCGCCAGCAGCTGGGGACAGGGGAAGGGAGAGACCCAGTACTTC. Encoded protein: CASSWGQGKGETQYF.

This chain links TRBV5-1 with TRBJ2-5, with unresolved D. CDR3 length: 14 amino acids. V lost 0 bases and J 2 bases, leaving 8 bases between the germline ends. Germline V CDR1 and CDR2: SGHRS, YFSETQ. The CDR3 sequence: CASSLGQTQETQYF. The DNA of the CDR3 is TGCGCCAGCAGCTTGGGGCAGACACAAGAGACCCAGTACTTC.

The chain uses TRBV7-9 and TRBJ1-1; 10 bases match TRBD1. The germline CDR1 and CDR2 sequences are SEHNR and FQNEAQ (reference sequence). V dropped 4 bases and J dropped 1; count of bases not matched to a gene: 9. This CDR3 region has 17 residues. Here the CDR3 DNA reads TGTGCCAGCAGCTCCCGACAGGGGGCTGAGTGGAACACTGAAGCTTTCTTT. This translates into CASSSRQGAEWNTEAFF.

This clone was counted only a few times. The chain joins TRBV5-4 to TRBJ2-7, with 9 bases aligning to TRBD2. J lost 6 bases, V lost 1 base, and 14 bases had no gene match. Germline V gene lookup returns CDR1 SGHNT and CDR2 YYREEE (reference sequence). The length of the CDR3 is 17 residues. In DNA form, the CDR3 reads TGTGCCAGCAGCTTGAGGGTAGCGGGAGTCAACATACGCGAGCAGTACTTC. Its protein is CASSLRVAGVNIREQYF.